This entry describes one T cell receptor beta chain. Its antigen is unknown. This record comes from a study of post-analysis software for immune sequencing data. The TCR beta cDNA libraries carried unique molecular identifiers. The authors obtained 500,000 or so cDNA molecules from approximately 0.95 to 9.8 million T cells. One entry per CDR3 protein, called by TCRdb with MiXCR from the PCR reads. The data contain about 760,000 distinct CDR3 sequences, 30% of them singletons. The CDR3 length is 13 residues. V dropped 5 bases and J dropped 2 bases, with 10 bases sitting between them. The germline V gene encodes CDR1 SEHNR and CDR2 FQNEAQ (reference sequence). Overall study results and limits: In patients, TRBV5-6, TRBV5-1 and TRBV20-1 belonged to about five TRBV segments found more frequently than in controls. Co-batched samples clustered tightly together by F measure. Controls significantly exceeded multiple sclerosis patients in normalized Chao1 diversity.

Sequencing was performed on blood. This sequence joins TRBV7-9 and TRBJ2-7; no reliable D call. This receptor was identified in a girl aged 5-17 years with multiple sclerosis. CDR3 sequence (DNA): TGTGCCAGCAGCCCCCGTTTGGCCTACGAGCAGTACTTC. It specifies CASSPRLAYEQYF.